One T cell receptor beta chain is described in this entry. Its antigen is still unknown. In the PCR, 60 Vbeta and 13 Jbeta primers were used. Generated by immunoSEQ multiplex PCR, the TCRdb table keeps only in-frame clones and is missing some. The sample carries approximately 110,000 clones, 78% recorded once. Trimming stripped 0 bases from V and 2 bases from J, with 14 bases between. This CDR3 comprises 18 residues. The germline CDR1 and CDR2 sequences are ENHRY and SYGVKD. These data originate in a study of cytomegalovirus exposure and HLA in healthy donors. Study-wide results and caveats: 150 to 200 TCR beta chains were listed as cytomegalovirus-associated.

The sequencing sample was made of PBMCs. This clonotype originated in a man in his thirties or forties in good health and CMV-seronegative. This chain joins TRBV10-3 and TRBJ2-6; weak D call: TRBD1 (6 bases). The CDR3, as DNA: TGTGCCATCAGTGAGTCGGGCGGCAGGGGCCCTGGGGCCAACGTCCTGACTTTC. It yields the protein CAISESGGRGPGANVLTF.